The 2 T cell receptor beta chains below were found in one sample sequenced in a study of blood T cell repertoires in COVID-19. Assay: immunoSEQ multiplex PCR; the TCRdb copy retains only in-frame clones and omits some. This table has around 160,000 clones, 70% to 90% appearing once. The material sequenced was PBMCs or T cells enriched from blood (not recorded which). The source is a man aged 35 to 55 who had recovered from COVID-19.

As to this clone: This specimen includes other DNA sequences encoding the same CDR3. The genes are TRBV9 and TRBJ1-4; no firm D call. Trimming stripped 0 bases from V and 7 bases from J, with 7 bases between. Germline lookup yields CDR1 SGDLS and CDR2 YYNGEE. The CDR3 runs to 13 residues. The CDR3 DNA reads TGTGCCAGCAGCGTAGTGGCAGGTGAAAAACTGTTTTTT. It codes for CASSVVAGEKLFF. The full variable domain, with the rest looked up from reference TRBV9 and TRBJ1-4, is DSGVTQTPKHLITATGQRVTLRCSPRSGDLSVYWYQQSLDQGLQFLIQYYNGEERAKGNILERFSAQQFPDLHSELNLSSLELGDSALYFCASSVVAGEKLFFGSGTQLSVL.

The genes are TRBV14 and TRBJ1-1; D is unclear. The CDR3 sequence is 14 residues long. Trimming took off 1 base at V and 8 bases at J, with 14 bases between the two ends. Germline-derived CDR1 and CDR2 are SGHDN and FVKESK. DNA of the CDR3: TGTGCCAGCAGCCAAGCCCGCGAGGGAAGGGAAGCTTTCTTT. Translated, it gives CASSQAREGREAFF.